Listed below are T cell receptor beta chains from one sample, sequenced in a study of human T cells and chemical hapten exposure. TCRdb re-called the RACE reads with MiXCR, one entry per CDR3 protein. Here the sample spans 35,000 or so distinct CDR3 sequences, over 9% being singletons. Source: whole blood, taken in connection with sensitization to the hapten diphenylcyclopropenone (DPC). The receptors come from a man aged 50-60 years with alopecia areata. Some clones in this sample may be carry-over from other donors' samples. Both conserved end residues are part of each CDR3. D genes are given only for firm matches. Clone sizes are given selectively: once, few, many, or a class where the clone is expanded.

J: TRBJ1-3
D: TRBD1
V: TRBV9
size: few
DNA: TGTGCCAGCAGCGTAGCGGACAGGACCGCCTCTGGAAACACCATATATTTT
CDR3: CASSVADRTASGNTIYF

J: TRBJ2-1
D: TRBD1
V: TRBV5-5
size: few
DNA: TGTGCCAGCAGCTTTGGACAGGGGTCCTACAATGAGCAGTTCTTC
CDR3: CASSFGQGSYNEQFF

J: TRBJ1-2
D: -
V: TRBV10-3
size: -
DNA: TGTGCCATCGCCGCAGGGGCTAACTATGGCTACACCTTC
CDR3: CAIAAGANYGYTF

J: TRBJ1-2
D: -
V: TRBV11-3
size: many
DNA: TGTGCCAGCAGCTCGCAGACGGTTGACTATGGCTACACCTTC
CDR3: CASSSQTVDYGYTF

J: TRBJ2-7
D: -
V: TRBV29-1
size: many
DNA: TGCAGCGTTGGGGCAGCGGGCGAGCAGTACTTC
CDR3: CSVGAAGEQYF

J: TRBJ1-2
D: -
V: TRBV5-1
size: many
DNA: TGCGCCAGCAGCATGGGGGGAGCAACTAACTATGGCTACACCTTC
CDR3: CASSMGGATNYGYTF

J: TRBJ2-2
D: -
V: TRBV2
size: few
DNA: TGTGCCAGCAGTCTCAATAAATTCCGGGCCCTAACCGGGGAGCTGTTTTTT
CDR3: CASSLNKFRALTGELFF

J: TRBJ2-7
D: -
V: TRBV3-1
size: -
DNA: TGTGCCAGCAGCGTAGGGGAGACCTACGAGCAGTACTTC
CDR3: CASSVGETYEQYF

J: TRBJ1-1
D: -
V: TRBV6-2/TRBV6-3
size: many
DNA: TGTGCCAGCAGTTACAACCCAGGGAAACTGAACACTGAAGCTTTCTTT
CDR3: CASSYNPGKLNTEAFF

J: TRBJ2-1
D: -
V: TRBV6-1
size: many
DNA: TGTGCCAGCAGCTTAGCGGCAAGCTCCTACAATGAGCAGTTCTTC
CDR3: CASSLAASSYNEQFF

J: TRBJ1-2
D: -
V: TRBV21-1
size: few
DNA: TGTGCCAGCACCCCACAGGGGGCGCCTGGCTACACCTTC
CDR3: CASTPQGAPGYTF

J: TRBJ2-3
D: -
V: TRBV9
size: many
DNA: TGTGCCAGCAGCGCCTTCACAGATACGCAGTATTTT
CDR3: CASSAFTDTQYF

J: TRBJ2-7
D: -
V: TRBV6-4
size: many
DNA: TGTGCCAGCTCGCGGTACGAGCAGTACTTC
CDR3: CASSRYEQYF

J: TRBJ2-3
D: TRBD2
V: TRBV9
size: few
DNA: TGTGCCAGCAGCACAGCGGGAGCAGATACGCAGTATTTT
CDR3: CASSTAGADTQYF

J: TRBJ2-7
D: TRBD1
V: TRBV24-1
size: few
DNA: TGTGCCACCAGTGATTTCCGAGACAGGGGGCTCTACGAGCAGTACTTC
CDR3: CATSDFRDRGLYEQYF

J: TRBJ2-1
D: TRBD1
V: TRBV11-2
size: many
DNA: TGTGCCAGCAGCCCGGACAGGGAAGCGGAGCAGTTCTTC
CDR3: CASSPDREAEQFF

J: TRBJ2-1
D: -
V: TRBV2
size: -
DNA: TGTGCCGCAAGCTTTGCGTCTGAGCAGTTCTTC
CDR3: CAASFASEQFF

J: TRBJ2-3
D: TRBD2
V: TRBV12-3/TRBV12-4
size: few
DNA: TGTGCCAGCAGTTTCAATCACGGACGGTCCGGGACTAGCGGGAGTCACCTACCTGATACGCAGTATTTT
CDR3: CASSFNHGRSGTSGSHLPDTQYF

J: TRBJ2-7
D: TRBD2
V: TRBV5-1
size: many
DNA: TGCGCCAGCAGCTTAGTGGCTAGCGGGGACTCCTACGAGCAGTACTTC
CDR3: CASSLVASGDSYEQYF

J: TRBJ2-5
D: -
V: TRBV28
size: many
DNA: TGTGCCAGCAGCCCCCGGCGGGACAGCAGGCGGGAGACCCAGTACTTC
CDR3: CASSPRRDSRRETQYF

J: TRBJ2-7
D: TRBD2
V: TRBV28
size: few
DNA: TGTGCCAGCAGTTGGGGACTAGCGGGAGTCAGAGAGCAGTACTTC
CDR3: CASSWGLAGVREQYF

J: TRBJ2-7
D: TRBD2
V: TRBV19
size: few
DNA: TGTGCCAGTACCCGATCCTGGACTAGCGGGAGTACCTACGAGCAGTACTTC
CDR3: CASTRSWTSGSTYEQYF

J: TRBJ1-5
D: -
V: TRBV19
size: many
DNA: TGTGCCAGTAGTATAGATCGGAACAGGGGCAATCAGCCCCAGCATTTT
CDR3: CASSIDRNRGNQPQHF

J: TRBJ2-1
D: -
V: TRBV29-1
size: once
DNA: TGCAGCGTTGGAGAGTCGGGCTTCAATGAGCAGTTCTTC
CDR3: CSVGESGFNEQFF

J: TRBJ1-2
D: -
V: TRBV5-1
size: -
DNA: TGCGCCAGCAGCTTGGCCGACAGAAACTATGGCTACACCTTC
CDR3: CASSLADRNYGYTF

J: TRBJ2-5
D: -
V: TRBV7-2
size: few
DNA: TGTGCCAGCAGCTTAAGTGCCTCCTCCGGACAAGAGACCCAGTACTTC
CDR3: CASSLSASSGQETQYF

J: TRBJ1-6
D: TRBD1
V: TRBV6-5
size: many
DNA: TGTGCCAGCAGCCTGGGACAGGGTTACTCACCCCTCCACTTT
CDR3: CASSLGQGYSPLHF

J: TRBJ2-5
D: -
V: TRBV28
size: few
DNA: TGTGCCAGCAGTTTGGAGGGGGCAGGAGAGACCCAGTACTTC
CDR3: CASSLEGAGETQYF

J: TRBJ2-7
D: TRBD2
V: TRBV28
size: -
DNA: TGTGCCAGCAGTTCCACTAGCGGCTACGAGCAGTACTTC
CDR3: CASSSTSGYEQYF

J: TRBJ1-2
D: -
V: TRBV7-2
size: many
DNA: TGTGCCAGCAGATTTAGCGGGGATTCGATCGGCTACACCTTC
CDR3: CASRFSGDSIGYTF

J: TRBJ1-1
D: -
V: TRBV28
size: many
DNA: TGTACCCTGGGGAGGAACGGGAACACTGAAGCTTTCTTT
CDR3: CTLGRNGNTEAFF